The sequence of this T cell receptor beta chain was determined in a study of T cell responses to AZD1222 COVID-19 vaccine. Study results and caveats: Unmutated variant regions are reportedly targeted by nearly half of spike-specific TCRs. Once two AZD1222 doses were given, Spike-specific TCR breadth and depth went up. Seropositive status at baseline applied to only 6 or 7 AZD1222 recipients.

Germline V gene lookup returns CDR1 MNHEY and CDR2 SVGAGI. V gave up 7 bases and J gave up 2 bases; unmatched junction bases: 4. CDR3 length equals 14 residues. The table came from immunoSEQ multiplex PCR; TCRdb's copy has only in-frame clones and leaves some out. This table holds 70,000 to 95,000 clones, around 92% found once. A note on this clone: Its antigen is currently unknown.

The sequencing used peripheral blood, collected on day 0 of MenACWY control vaccination. V and J are TRBV6-5 and TRBJ1-1; 10 nucleotides match TRBD1. The clonotype originates from an adult in good health. The chain's CDR3 is CASKRTGGNTEAFF. The CDR3 DNA sequence: TGTGCCAGCAAACGGACAGGGGGAAACACTGAAGCTTTCTTT.